These 10 T cell receptor beta chains were sequenced from one sample in a study of blood T cell repertoires in COVID-19. Profiling relied on immunoSEQ multiplex PCR, and the TCRdb table lists in-frame clones only, not all of them. Of some 340,000 clones in the sample, 83% are singletons; the top ten hold around 5%. The specimen sequenced was PBMCs or T cells enriched from blood (not recorded which). These receptors all stem from a woman aged 45-59 years who had recovered from COVID-19.

V usage is TRBV19 and J usage is TRBJ1-2, with 7 positions matching TRBD1. The CDR3 sequence is 16 residues long. Germline loops: CDR1 LNHDA, CDR2 SQIVND (reference sequence). V lost 4 bases to trimming and J lost 4 bases; unmatched junction nucleotides: 12. The CDR3 DNA reads TGTGCCAGTAGTACTCCAACCAAACAGGGGACCTATGGCTACACCTTC. Its protein product is CASSTPTKQGTYGYTF. Full variable domain (rest looked up from reference TRBV19 and TRBJ1-2): DGGITQSPKYLFRKEGQNVTLSCEQNLNHDAMYWYRQDPGQGLRLIYYSQIVNDFQKGDIAEGYSVSREKKESFPLTVTSAQKNPTAFYLCASSTPTKQGTYGYTFGSGTRLTVV.

The chain has TRBV5-1 and TRBJ2-1, with 11 bases identical to TRBD2. CDR1 is SGHRS and CDR2 is YFSETQ in the germline V gene. The trim removed 3 bases at V and 3 bases at J, leaving 2 bases unmatched. The CDR3 has 15 residues. CDR3 residues: CASSWGLADYNEQFF. For the CDR3, the DNA is TGCGCCAGCAGCTGGGGACTAGCGGACTACAATGAGCAGTTCTTC. The full variable domain, rest sourced from reference TRBV5-1 and TRBJ2-1, is KAGVTQTPRYLIKTRGQQVTLSCSPISGHRSVSWYQQTPGQGLQFLFEYFSETQRNKGNFPGRFSGRQFSNSRSEMNVSTLELGDSALYLCASSWGLADYNEQFFGPGTRLTVL.

The chain employs TRBV19 and TRBJ1-4; TRBD1 agrees at 7 bases. The germline CDR1 and CDR2 sequences are LNHDA and SQIVND (reference sequence). There are 13 residues in the CDR3. V lost 4 bases and J lost 8; bases outside the gene matches: 4. The CDR3 bases are TGTGCCAGTAGTAGACAGGGAGAGGAAAAACTGTTTTTT. Residues: CASSRQGEEKLFF.

This chain uses TRBV5-8 with TRBJ2-1; TRBD1 agrees at 7 bases. The CDR3 runs to 20 residues. J lost 0 bases, V lost 4 bases, and 19 bases had no gene match. Germline V lookup: CDR1 SGHTS, CDR2 YDEGEE. The CDR3 sequence: CASSRSRDSLTRGSYNEQFF. The CDR3 DNA reads TGTGCCAGCAGCCGAAGCCGGGACAGCCTAACTCGCGGCTCCTACAATGAGCAGTTCTTC.

This clone was observed a handful of times. J is TRBJ1-3 and V is TRBV19; D uncertain. From germline, CDR1 is LNHDA and CDR2 SQIVND (reference sequence). Deletions cut 2 bases from V and 1 base from J, with 15 bases between. This CDR3 spans 17 amino acids. Here the CDR3 DNA reads TGTGCCAGTAGTATACAGCAAACAGCGGGGTCTGGAAACACCATATATTTT. Translating gives CASSIQQTAGSGNTIYF.

The chain couples TRBV6-4 to TRBJ1-2, with D possibly being TRBD1 (6 bases). The ends were cut back, 3 bases at V and 10 bases at J, with 9 bases in the middle. Germline V gene lookup returns CDR1 MRHNA and CDR2 SNTAGT. The CDR3 extends over 11 amino acids. The CDR3 nucleotides read TGTGCCAGCAGTGAAGGGGGTTTCTACACCTTC. Amino acids: CASSEGGFYTF.

The genes are TRBV19 and TRBJ1-1; 9 bases map to TRBD1. Germline assignment: CDR1 LNHDA and CDR2 SQIVND (reference sequence). This CDR3 is 18 amino acids long. V gave up 6 bases and J gave up 1 base; unmatched junction bases: 15. The DNA for the CDR3 is TGTGCCAGTAGCCTAACGACCGGGACAGGGATTGGGAACACTGAAGCTTTCTTT. This translates into CASSLTTGTGIGNTEAFF. Full variable domain (remainder filled in from reference TRBV19 and TRBJ1-1): DGGITQSPKYLFRKEGQNVTLSCEQNLNHDAMYWYRQDPGQGLRLIYYSQIVNDFQKGDIAEGYSVSREKKESFPLTVTSAQKNPTAFYLCASSLTTGTGIGNTEAFFGQGTRLTVV.

The rearrangement links TRBV6-5 to TRBJ2-7, with a weak D call TRBD1 (5 bases). V gave up 4 bases and J gave up 0 bases, with 10 bases separating them. This CDR3 has 14 residues. Germline V gene sequence: CDR1 MNHEY, CDR2 SVGAGI. In DNA, the CDR3 is TGTGCCAGCAGTTCCCAGACAGCCTCCTACGAGCAGTACTTC. Encoded protein: CASSSQTASYEQYF.

This clone has just a few counts. The chain employs TRBV2 and TRBJ1-4; perhaps TRBD1 as D (6 bases). Germline CDR1 reads SNHLY; CDR2 reads FYNNEI. This CDR3 has 13 amino acids. Trimming removed 6 bases from V and 7 bases from J, with 12 bases in between. CDR3 protein: CASRPRGGEKLFF. As DNA, the CDR3 is TGTGCCAGCAGGCCCAGGGGTGGTGAAAAACTGTTTTTT.

The gene calls are TRBV6-2 or TRBV6-3 and TRBJ2-7; TRBD1 agrees at 9 bases. This CDR3 contains 15 residues. Germline CDR1 is MNHEY and CDR2 is SVGEGT. With 5 bases clipped from V and 4 bases from J, the junction kept 9 bases outside the gene matches. CDR3 coding DNA: TGTGCCAGCAGTAACCCGGGACAGGGATTTTACGAGCAGTACTTC. This sequence encodes CASSNPGQGFYEQYF.